The 22 T cell receptor beta chains presented below share a single source sample, sequenced in a study of post-analysis software for immune sequencing data. General study points: Roughly five TRBV segments appeared more often in patients than in controls, and TRBV5-6, TRBV5-1 and TRBV20-1 were among these.

Antigens for these TCRs are unknown. Researchers reported that TCR beta cDNA libraries carried unique molecular identifiers. From the PCR reads, TCRdb called clonotypes with MiXCR, one entry per CDR3 protein. The sample carries about 770,000 distinct CDR3 sequences, under 60% recorded once. Material: blood. Receptor source: a girl aged 5 to 17 with multiple sclerosis.

The chain combines TRBV28 with TRBJ1-4, with D uncertain. The CDR3 has 14 amino acids. In germline, CDR1 is MDHEN, CDR2 SYDVKM. V was cut by 2 bases and J by 6 bases, with 10 bases left in between. CDR3 DNA sequence: TGTGCCAGCAGTTTAACGGGTTGGGATGAAAAACTGTTTTTT. It yields the protein CASSLTGWDEKLFF.

This chain links TRBV7-2 with TRBJ2-1; D tentatively fits TRBD1 or TRBD2 (6 bases each). The ends were cut back, 6 bases at V and 4 bases at J, with 13 bases in the middle. Looked up from germline, CDR1 is SGHTA and CDR2 is FQGNSA. The length of the CDR3 is 14 residues. CDR3 sequence (DNA): TGTGCCAGCAGTTCAGGGGACTCGTACAATGAGCAGTTCTTC. Residues: CASSSGDSYNEQFF.

The chain uses TRBV3-1 and TRBJ2-7; D might be TRBD2 (6 bases). The germline V gene has CDR1 LGHDT and CDR2 YNNKEL (reference sequence). This CDR3 has 12 residues. Trimming removed 8 bases from V and 6 bases from J, with 14 bases in between. The CDR3: CASRGTIGEQYF. CDR3 sequence (DNA): TGTGCCAGCCGGGGGACGATTGGCGAGCAGTACTTC.

This clonotype was seen once. The chain couples TRBV5-1 to TRBJ2-6; D may be TRBD1 (6 bases). The CDR3 contains 15 residues. Germline V gene lookup returns CDR1 SGHRS and CDR2 YFSETQ. The germline V and J ends were trimmed by 3 bases and 4 bases, with 11 bases remaining between them. CDR3 region: CASSSQGPGANVLTF. The CDR3, as DNA: TGCGCCAGCAGCTCACAGGGCCCGGGGGCCAACGTCCTGACTTTC.

A few counts support this clonotype. The J gene is TRBJ1-2, the V gene TRBV7-2, with 7 bases that match TRBD1. Germline CDR1 and CDR2: SGHTA and FQGNSA. The CDR3 is 16 residues long. V gave up 3 bases and J gave up 0 bases; unmatched junction bases: 7. The CDR3 is CASSFLDRRANYGYTF. The CDR3, as DNA: TGTGCCAGCAGCTTTTTGGACAGGAGAGCTAACTATGGCTACACCTTC.

In this sample, this clonotype turned up a few times. The chain is built from TRBV4-3 and TRBJ2-5; D remains ambiguous. CDR3 length equals 14 residues. V dropped 0 bases and J dropped 8 bases, with 13 bases sitting between them. Per germline, CDR1 LGHNA and CDR2 YSLEER. Written as DNA, the CDR3 is TGCGCCAGCAGCCAAGATTTGGCCCCGGGTACCCAGTACTTC. This codes for CASSQDLAPGTQYF.

This clonotype has more than one count but fewer than ten. The V and J genes are TRBV2 and TRBJ2-7; D possibly corresponds to TRBD1 (7 bases). This CDR3 spans 15 amino acids. The germline V and J ends were trimmed by 3 bases and 6 bases, with 18 bases remaining between them. Germline V lookup: CDR1 SNHLY, CDR2 FYNNEI. This chain's CDR3 is CASSDLQGRYVEQYF. CDR3 nucleotides: TGTGCCAGCAGTGATTTACAGGGGAGGTATGTCGAGCAGTACTTC.

The chain combines TRBV5-1 with TRBJ2-5; tentatively, D is TRBD1 (6 bases). TRBJ2-7 explains the end of the DNA better; the J call may be wrong. The CDR3 runs 15 residues. Looked up from germline, CDR1 is SGHRS and CDR2 is YFSETQ. The CDR3 DNA is TGCGCCAGCAGCTTGAAACAGGGACCTTCCTACGAGCAGTACTTC. Its protein product is CASSLKQGPSYEQYF.

Details on this clonotype: Germline is not matched at one junction end, which may reflect a read error. The chain couples TRBV29-1 to TRBJ2-7, with 9 positions matching TRBD1. The germline V gene encodes CDR1 SQVTM and CDR2 ANQGSEA. The CDR3 contains 12 residues. The CDR3 nucleotides read TGCAGCGTGGGACAGGGTCCCTACGGGCAGTACTTC. Translating it yields CSVGQGPYGQYF.

The chain links TRBV15 to TRBJ2-5; 8 bases are a match to TRBD1. V shed 3 bases and J 2 bases; nucleotides not matched to a gene: 8. CDR1 LNHNV and CDR2 YYDKDF come from the germline V gene (reference sequence). The CDR3 sequence is 16 residues long. The CDR3 coding sequence is TGTGCCACCAGCAGGTCGGGACAGGTGGGTCAAGAGACCCAGTACTTC. Translation gives CATSRSGQVGQETQYF.

The sample holds a few counts of this clonotype. V usage is TRBV4-2 and J usage is TRBJ2-5, with D possibly TRBD1 on 6 matching bases. The CDR3 covers 14 residues. Germline V gives CDR1 LGHNA, CDR2 YNFKEQ. The V end was cut by 0 bases, the J end by 4 bases, with 9 bases between. This chain's CDR3 is CASSQEVRGETQYF. CDR3 in DNA: TGTGCCAGCAGCCAAGAGGTCAGGGGAGAGACCCAGTACTTC.

On this clonotype: Germline is not matched at one junction end, which may reflect a read error. This rearrangement joins TRBV3-1 to TRBJ2-2, with 8 nucleotides matching TRBD2. This CDR3 spans 17 amino acids. Per the germline V gene, CDR1 is LGHDT and CDR2 is YNNKEL (reference sequence). CDR3 sequence (DNA): TGTGCCAGCAGCCAGTCATTGGCGGGAGGTAACACCGGGGAGCGGTTTTTT. Translating it yields CASSQSLAGGNTGERFF.

This clonotype was found a few times. This rearrangement joins TRBV29-1 to TRBJ1-2; D is unclear. Trimming cost V 6 bases and J 2 bases, with 10 bases left between them. The CDR3 totals 12 residues. CDR1 is SQVTM, CDR2 ANQGSEA, per germline. DNA for the CDR3: TGCAGCGTGGCGACCGGGAACTATGGCTACACCTTC. This codes for CSVATGNYGYTF. Filled out from reference TRBV29-1 and TRBJ1-2, the complete variable domain reads SAVISQKPSRDICQRGTSLTIQCQVDSQVTMMFWYRQQPGQSLTLIATANQGSEATYESGFVIDKFPISRPNLTFSTLTVSNMSPEDSSIYLCSVATGNYGYTFGSGTRLTVV.

The chain employs TRBV5-1 and TRBJ2-7; the D is unclear. There are 15 residues in the CDR3. Germline-derived CDR1 and CDR2 are SGHRS and YFSETQ. V was cut by 4 bases and J by 4 bases, with 18 bases left in between. CDR3 DNA: TGCGCCAGCAGCCCCCCTCTGGAGTGGGAATACGAGCAGTACTTC. It specifies CASSPPLEWEYEQYF.

Points on this clonotype: In this CDR3 the conserved last residue, phenylalanine or tryptophan, is missing, so a read error is likely. The chain employs TRBV2 and TRBJ2-3, with a tentative D call TRBD2 (6 bases). The CDR3 covers 14 residues. Trimming stripped 6 bases from V and 4 bases from J, with 14 bases between. Germline V gives CDR1 SNHLY, CDR2 FYNNEI. The CDR3 protein is CASRATTSPDTQYC. The CDR3 DNA reads TGTGCCAGCAGAGCTACAACTAGCCCAGATACGCAGTATTGT.

The chain uses TRBV12-3 or TRBV12-4 and TRBJ1-2; 8 bases fit TRBD1. The CDR3 has 14 residues. J lost 7 bases, V lost 2 bases, and 6 bases had no gene match. CDR3 protein: CASSLRTGQFGYTF. The CDR3 region has the DNA TGTGCCAGCAGTTTAAGGACAGGGCAGTTTGGCTACACCTTC.

V gene TRBV6-2 or TRBV6-3 combines with J gene TRBJ2-3; D is unclear. CDR3 length: 17 residues. Germline values: CDR1 MNHEY, CDR2 SVGEGT. The V end lost 2 bases, the J end lost 1 base, and 16 bases lay between the germline ends. The CDR3 loop is CASSYDLTGLGTDTQYF. The DNA for the CDR3 is TGTGCCAGCAGTTACGATTTAACTGGCCTCGGCACAGATACGCAGTATTTT.

The chain joins TRBV12-3 or TRBV12-4 to TRBJ1-1, with TRBD1 matching 7 bases. The CDR3 totals 11 residues. Losses at the gene ends were 6 bases for V and 9 bases for J; bases not matched to a gene: 4. CDR3 region: CASRVGQKAFF. The CDR3 DNA reads TGTGCCAGCAGGGTGGGACAGAAAGCTTTCTTT.

The chain uses TRBV5-1 and TRBJ2-5, with 7 nucleotides matching TRBD2. Per the germline V gene, CDR1 is SGHRS and CDR2 is YFSETQ. The trim removed 1 base at V and 11 bases at J, leaving 14 bases unmatched. This CDR3 contains 15 residues. The CDR3 spells CASSLLSGGRNEQYF. CDR3 nucleotides: TGCGCCAGCAGCTTGCTATCGGGAGGAAGAAATGAGCAGTACTTC.

The rearrangement uses TRBV4-1 and TRBJ1-1; no clear D gene. This CDR3 has 16 amino acids. The V gene lost 0 bases and the J gene lost 6 bases, with 17 bases spanning the gap. CDR1 and CDR2 from the germline V gene are MGHRA and YSYEKL. CDR3 bases: TGCGCCAGCAGCCAAGAAAACAGCCCGGGGTTCGCTGAAGCTTTCTTT. It encodes CASSQENSPGFAEAFF.

This clonotype was seen ten or more times. V and J are TRBV10-2 and TRBJ2-3; D call uncertain. The germline V gene has CDR1 WSHSY and CDR2 SAAADI. Trimming pared 6 bases from V and 1 base from J, leaving 5 bases between. This CDR3 is built from 12 residues. The CDR3 sequence is CASRSGTDTQYF. The DNA for the CDR3 is TGCGCCAGCAGGAGTGGCACAGATACGCAGTATTTT.

The gene calls are TRBV3-1 and TRBJ2-3, with D unclear. This CDR3 has 15 residues. The germline V gene encodes CDR1 LGHDT and CDR2 YNNKEL (reference sequence). Trimming removed 4 bases at V and 4 bases at J, with 15 bases between. CDR3 protein: CASSRRIGVPDTQYF. The DNA for the CDR3 is TGTGCCAGCAGCCGACGAATCGGAGTACCAGATACGCAGTATTTT.